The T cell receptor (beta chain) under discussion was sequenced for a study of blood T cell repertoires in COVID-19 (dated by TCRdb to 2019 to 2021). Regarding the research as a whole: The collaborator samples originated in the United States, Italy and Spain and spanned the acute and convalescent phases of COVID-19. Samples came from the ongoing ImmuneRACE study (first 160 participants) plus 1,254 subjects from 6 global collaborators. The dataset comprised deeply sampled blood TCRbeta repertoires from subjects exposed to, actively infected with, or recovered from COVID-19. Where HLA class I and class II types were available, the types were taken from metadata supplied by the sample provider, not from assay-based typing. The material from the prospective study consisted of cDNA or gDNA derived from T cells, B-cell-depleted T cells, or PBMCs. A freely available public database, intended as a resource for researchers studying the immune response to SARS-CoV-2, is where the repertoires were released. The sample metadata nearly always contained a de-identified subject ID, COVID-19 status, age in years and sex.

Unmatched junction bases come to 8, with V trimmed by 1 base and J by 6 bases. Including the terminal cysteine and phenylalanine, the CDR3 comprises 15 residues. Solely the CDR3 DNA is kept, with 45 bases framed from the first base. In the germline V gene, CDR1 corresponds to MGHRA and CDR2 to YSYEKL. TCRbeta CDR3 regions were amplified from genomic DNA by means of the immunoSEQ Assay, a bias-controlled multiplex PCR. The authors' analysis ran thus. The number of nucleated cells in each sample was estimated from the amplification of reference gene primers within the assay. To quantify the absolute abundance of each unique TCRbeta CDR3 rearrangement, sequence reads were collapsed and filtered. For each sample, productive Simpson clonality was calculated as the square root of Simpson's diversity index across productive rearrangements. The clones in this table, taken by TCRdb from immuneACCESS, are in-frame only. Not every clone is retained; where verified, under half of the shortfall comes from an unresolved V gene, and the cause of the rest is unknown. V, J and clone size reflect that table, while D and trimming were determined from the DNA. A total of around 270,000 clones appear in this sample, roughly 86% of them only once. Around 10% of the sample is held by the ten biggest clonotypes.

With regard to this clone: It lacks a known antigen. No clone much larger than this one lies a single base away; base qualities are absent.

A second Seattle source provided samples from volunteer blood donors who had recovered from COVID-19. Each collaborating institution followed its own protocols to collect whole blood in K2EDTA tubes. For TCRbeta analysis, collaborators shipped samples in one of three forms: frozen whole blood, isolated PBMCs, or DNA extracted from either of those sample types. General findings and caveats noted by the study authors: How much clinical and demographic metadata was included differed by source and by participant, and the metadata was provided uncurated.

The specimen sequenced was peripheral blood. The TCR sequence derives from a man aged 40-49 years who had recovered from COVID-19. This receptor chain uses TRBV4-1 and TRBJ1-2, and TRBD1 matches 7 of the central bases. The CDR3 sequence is CASSQGQDRRDGYTF. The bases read TGCGCCAGCAGCCAAGGACAGGACAGGAGGGATGGCTACACCTTC.